The source of this TCR beta chain is a study of circulating and synovial CD4+ cells in juvenile arthritis. The CDR3 is 15 residues long. The germline V gene encodes CDR1 KGHSH and CDR2 LQKENI. V lost 10 bases to trimming and J lost 1 base; unmatched junction nucleotides: 9. Profiled with immunoSEQ multiplex PCR; TCRdb holds only in-frame clones, not every one. The data hold about 39,000 clones, with 85% to 95% observed a single time. Samples derive from patients with active juvenile idiopathic arthritis. The J gene is TRBJ2-1, the V gene TRBV18; 8 bases line up with TRBD2. This TCR was recovered from a human donor with juvenile idiopathic arthritis. The specimen sequenced was CD4+ T cells from blood. In DNA form, the CDR3 reads TGTGCCAACCGCAAGGAGCGGGGGTCCTACAATGAGCAGTTCTTC. Its protein is CANRKERGSYNEQFF.